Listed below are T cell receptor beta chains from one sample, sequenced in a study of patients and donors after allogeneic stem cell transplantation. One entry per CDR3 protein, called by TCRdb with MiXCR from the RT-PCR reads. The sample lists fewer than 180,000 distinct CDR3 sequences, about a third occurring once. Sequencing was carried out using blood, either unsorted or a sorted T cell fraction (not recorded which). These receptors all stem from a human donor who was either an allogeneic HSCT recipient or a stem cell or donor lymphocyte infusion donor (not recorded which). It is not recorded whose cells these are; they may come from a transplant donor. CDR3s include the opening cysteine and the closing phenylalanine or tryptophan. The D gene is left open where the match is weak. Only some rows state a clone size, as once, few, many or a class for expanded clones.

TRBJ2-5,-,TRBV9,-,CASSVDPSPTEETQYF,TGTGCCAGCAGCGTGGACCCTTCCCCGACCGAAGAGACCCAGTACTTC
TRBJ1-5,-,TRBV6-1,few,CASSEWNQPQHF,TGTGCCAGCAGTGAATGGAATCAGCCCCAGCATTTT
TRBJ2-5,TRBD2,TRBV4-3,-,CASSQHPGLARETQYF,TGCGCCAGCAGCCAGCACCCGGGACTAGCTAGAGAGACCCAGTACTTC
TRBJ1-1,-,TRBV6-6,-,CASRVMIGAKTNTEAFF,TGTGCCAGCAGAGTCATGATCGGGGCTAAGACTAACACTGAAGCTTTCTTT
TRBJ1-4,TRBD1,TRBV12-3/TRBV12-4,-,CASSPQTGPNEKLFF,TGTGCCAGCAGTCCTCAGACAGGGCCCAATGAAAAACTGTTTTTT
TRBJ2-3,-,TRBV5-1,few,CASSLDRARTDTQYF,TGCGCCAGCAGCTTGGACCGAGCTCGCACAGATACGCAGTATTTT
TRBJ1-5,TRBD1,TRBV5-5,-,CASSGPGTDHSNQPQHF,TGTGCCAGCAGCGGTCCCGGGACAGATCATAGCAATCAGCCCCAGCATTTT
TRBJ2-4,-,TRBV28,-,CASRWKFGAKNIQYF,TGTGCCAGCAGGTGGAAATTTGGGGCCAAAAACATTCAGTACTTC
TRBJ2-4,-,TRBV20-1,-,CSARGRDMGAAKNIQYF,TGCAGTGCTAGAGGCCGTGATATGGGCGCGGCCAAAAACATTCAGTACTTC
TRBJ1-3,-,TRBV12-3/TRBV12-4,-,CASSPGATIYF,TGTGCCAGCAGCCCCGGGGCCACCATATATTTT
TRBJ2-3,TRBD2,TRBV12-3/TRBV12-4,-,CASSWLAGGFTDTQYF,TGTGCCAGCAGTTGGCTAGCGGGGGGATTCACAGATACGCAGTATTTT
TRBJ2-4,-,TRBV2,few,CASSALEGAKNIQYF,TGTGCCAGCAGTGCGTTAGAGGGAGCCAAAAACATTCAGTACTTC
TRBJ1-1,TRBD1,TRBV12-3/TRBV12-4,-,CASSPLDRVHTEAFF,TGTGCCAGCAGCCCCCTGGACAGGGTTCACACTGAAGCTTTCTTT
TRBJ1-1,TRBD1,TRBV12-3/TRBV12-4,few,CASSFPPSGQGKAFF,TGTGCCAGCAGTTTTCCCCCGTCGGGACAGGGGAAAGCTTTCTTT
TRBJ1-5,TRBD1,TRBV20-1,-,CSARIIGQGGFLQPQHF,TGCAGTGCTAGAATAATAGGACAGGGGGGATTCCTTCAGCCCCAGCATTTT
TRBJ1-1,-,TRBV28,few,CASSFSGRLEAFF,TGTGCCAGCAGTTTTTCAGGGAGGCTCGAAGCTTTCTTT
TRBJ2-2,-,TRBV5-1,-,CASSIQSGELFF,TGCGCCAGCAGCATTCAATCCGGGGAGCTGTTTTTT
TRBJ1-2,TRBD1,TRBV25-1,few,CASRTGDGYGYTF,TGTGCCAGCAGGACAGGGGATGGCTATGGCTACACCTTC
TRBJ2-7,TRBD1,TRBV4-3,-,CASSRGTGQYEQYF,TGCGCCAGCAGCCGCGGGACAGGGCAGTACGAGCAGTATTTC
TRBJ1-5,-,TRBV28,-,CASSSGALGNQPQHF,TGTGCCAGCAGTTCGGGGGCCTTGGGCAATCAGCCCCAGCATTTT
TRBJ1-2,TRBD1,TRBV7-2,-,CASSLVNPRGGGYTF,TGTGCCAGCAGCTTAGTAAACCCCAGGGGGGGTGGCTACACCTTC
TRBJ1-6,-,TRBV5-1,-,CASSPSPDIHNSPLHF,TGCGCCAGCAGCCCAAGCCCCGACATCCACAATTCACCCCTCCACTTT
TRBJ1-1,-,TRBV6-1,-,CASPKFESTEAFF,TGTGCCAGCCCCAAGTTCGAAAGCACTGAAGCTTTCTTT
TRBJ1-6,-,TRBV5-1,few,CASSTGDGDNSPLHF,TGCGCCAGCAGCACCGGGGATGGGGATAATTCACCCCTCCACTTT
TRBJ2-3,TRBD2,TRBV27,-,CASSLWGLAGVTDTQYF,TGTGCCAGCAGTTTATGGGGACTAGCGGGGGTCACAGATACGCAGTATTTT
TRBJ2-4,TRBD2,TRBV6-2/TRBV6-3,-,CASSLSGGAANIQYF,TGTGCCAGCAGCCTTAGCGGGGGGGCGGCGAACATTCAGTACTTC
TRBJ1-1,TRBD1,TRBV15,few,CATSRDVARGTEAFF,TGTGCCACCAGCAGAGATGTTGCCAGGGGGACTGAAGCTTTCTTT
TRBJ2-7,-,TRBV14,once,CASSQDSAHLYEQYF,TGTGCCAGCAGCCAAGATTCGGCGCACCTCTACGAGCAGTACTTC
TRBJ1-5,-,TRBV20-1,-,CSARAGQPQHF,TGCAGTGCTAGAGCGGGGCAGCCCCAGCATTTT
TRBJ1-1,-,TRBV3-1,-,CASSLQFRPNTEAFF,TGTGCCAGCAGCCTCCAATTCAGGCCGAACACTGAAGCTTTCTTT
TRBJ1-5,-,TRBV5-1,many,CASSLMDSNQPQHF,TGCGCCAGCAGCTTGATGGATAGCAATCAGCCCCAGCATTTT
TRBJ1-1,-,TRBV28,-,CASSLGRMVYTEAFF,TGTGCCAGCAGTCTTGGCAGGATGGTCTACACTGAAGCTTTCTTT
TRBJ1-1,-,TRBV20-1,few,CSAVRLWGNTEAFF,TGCAGTGCTGTCAGACTCTGGGGGAACACTGAAGCTTTCTTT
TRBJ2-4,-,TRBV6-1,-,CASSEGPGAQAKNIQYF,TGTGCCAGCAGTGAAGGGCCGGGGGCGCAAGCCAAAAACATTCAGTACTTC
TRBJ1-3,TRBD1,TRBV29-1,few,CSVEVGTAPGNTIYF,TGCAGCGTTGAAGTGGGGACAGCGCCTGGAAACACCATATATTTT
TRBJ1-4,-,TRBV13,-,CASSLGMLNEKLFF,TGTGCCAGCAGCTTAGGGATGTTGAATGAAAAACTGTTTTTT
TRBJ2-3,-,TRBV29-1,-,CSVEVEFLHRYGGDTQYF,TGCAGCGTTGAAGTTGAATTCCTCCACAGATACGGAGGAGATACGCAGTATTTT
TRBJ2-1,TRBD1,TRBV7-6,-,CASTEDRGYNEQFF,TGTGCCAGCACCGAGGACAGGGGCTACAATGAGCAGTTCTTC
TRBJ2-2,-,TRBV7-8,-,CASSLVVLDSYAGELFF,TGTGCCAGCAGCTTAGTCGTATTGGACAGCTATGCCGGGGAGCTGTTTTTT
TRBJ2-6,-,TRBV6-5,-,CASGLDSMGANVLTF,TGTGCCAGCGGTCTGGACAGTATGGGGGCCAACGTCCTGACTTTC
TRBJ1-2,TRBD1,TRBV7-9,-,CASSSGTGQGYTF,TGTGCCAGCAGCTCCGGGACAGGGCAGGGCTACACCTTC
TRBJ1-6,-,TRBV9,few,CASSVSVGSPLHF,TGTGCCAGCAGCGTGAGTGTAGGTTCACCCCTCCACTTT